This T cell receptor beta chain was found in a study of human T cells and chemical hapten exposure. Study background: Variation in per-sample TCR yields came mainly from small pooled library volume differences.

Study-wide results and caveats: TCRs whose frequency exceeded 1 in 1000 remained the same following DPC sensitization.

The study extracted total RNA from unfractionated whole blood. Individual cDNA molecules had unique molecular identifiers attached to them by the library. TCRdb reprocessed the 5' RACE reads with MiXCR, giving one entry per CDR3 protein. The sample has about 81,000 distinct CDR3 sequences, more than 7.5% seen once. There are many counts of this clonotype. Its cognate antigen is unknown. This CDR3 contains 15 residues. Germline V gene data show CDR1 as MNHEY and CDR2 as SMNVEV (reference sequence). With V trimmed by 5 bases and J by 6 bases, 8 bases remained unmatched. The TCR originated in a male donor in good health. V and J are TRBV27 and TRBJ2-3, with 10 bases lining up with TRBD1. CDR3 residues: CASSRGTGESDTQYF. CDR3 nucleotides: TGTGCCAGCAGTCGCGGGACAGGGGAAAGTGATACGCAGTATTTT.